Below, 26 T cell receptor beta chains from the same sample are listed, as sequenced in a study of shared clonotypes between healthy human individuals. Method: immunoSEQ multiplex PCR; TCRdb's copy keeps in-frame clones and lacks some. This sample has about 2.4 million clones, with 90% to 95% found just once. The material sequenced was naive CD4+ T cells sorted from blood. As for subset: CD45RA+ positively selected. The receptor set was obtained from a man between 18 and 35 years old in good health.

The J gene is TRBJ1-1, the V gene TRBV11-3; no reliable D call. CDR1 and CDR2 (germline): SGHNT, YENEEA. The CDR3 consists of 13 residues. V gave up 2 bases and J gave up 7 bases, with 11 bases separating them. The CDR3 sequence: CASSLSSGLEAFF. The CDR3 nucleotides are TGTGCCAGCAGCTTATCCTCTGGGCTTGAAGCTTTCTTT.

In nucleotides, the CDR3 is TGTGCCAGTAGTAATTCCGGGGCAATTTTTGACGGCTACACCTTC. This translates into CASSNSGAIFDGYTF. J is TRBJ1-2 and V is TRBV19; a weak D match, TRBD1 (5 bases). Germline V gives CDR1 LNHDA, CDR2 SQIVND (reference sequence). The CDR3 loop spans 15 amino acids. Trimming removed 4 bases from V and 8 bases from J, with 20 bases in between.

CDR3 bases: TGTGCCAGCAGCGCCGGGACTAGCGGGAGGAATACGCAGTATTTT. It specifies CASSAGTSGRNTQYF. The chain uses TRBV5-4 and TRBJ2-3, with 15 nucleotides matching TRBD2. Germline values: CDR1 SGHNT, CDR2 YYREEE (reference sequence). The V segment lost 4 bases and the J segment 7 bases; nucleotides outside the gene matches: 4. The CDR3 is made up of 15 amino acids.

The chain employs TRBV19 and TRBJ2-6, with D possibly TRBD1 on 6 matching bases. The CDR3 length is 16 residues. CDR1 and CDR2 (germline): LNHDA, SQIVND (reference sequence). V was cut by 9 bases and J by 1 base, with 16 bases left in between. CDR3 in DNA: TGTGCCAGCGCGACGACAGGTGGATCTGGGGCCAACGTCCTGACTTTC. Encoded protein: CASATTGGSGANVLTF.

The chain recombines TRBV7-9 with TRBJ2-2; no firm D call. Trimming stripped 5 bases from V and 6 bases from J, with 16 bases between. Germline V gives CDR1 SEHNR, CDR2 FQNEAQ (reference sequence). The CDR3 extends over 15 amino acids. CDR3 nucleotide sequence: TGTGCCAGCAGCAGAAGGATCGCGCGCCCCGGGGAGCTGTTTTTT. It is translated as CASSRRIARPGELFF. Variable domain in full (rest from reference TRBV7-9 and TRBJ2-2): DTGVSQNPRHKITKRGQNVTFRCDPISEHNRLYWYRQTLGQGPEFLTYFQNEAQLEKSRLLSDRFSAERPKGSFSTLEIQRTEQGDSAMYLCASSRRIARPGELFFGEGSRLTVL.

V and J are TRBV27 and TRBJ2-3; weak D call: TRBD2 (5 bases). V lost 4 bases to trimming and J lost 11 bases, with 13 bases between them. Looked up from germline, CDR1 is MNHEY and CDR2 is SMNVEV (reference sequence). The CDR3 has 12 residues. The CDR3: CASSSPLGGQYF. CDR3 nucleotide sequence: TGTGCCAGCAGTTCCCCACTAGGAGGGCAGTATTTT.

Worth noting for this clone: Distinct nucleotide sequences in the sample also encode this CDR3. This chain links TRBV5-1 with TRBJ2-7; D possibly corresponds to TRBD1 (6 bases). The ends were cut back, 2 bases at V and 0 bases at J, with 9 bases in the middle. Germline V CDR1 and CDR2: SGHRS, YFSETQ. This CDR3 comprises 14 residues. This CDR3 is CASSFRDTSYEQYF. CDR3 bases: TGCGCCAGCAGCTTCCGGGACACCTCCTACGAGCAGTACTTC.

As regards this clone: The sample holds other DNA sequences that translate to the same CDR3. The chain couples TRBV5-1 to TRBJ2-5; D gene unclear. The CDR3 is 13 residues long. CDR1 and CDR2 from the germline V gene are SGHRS and YFSETQ. Trimming took 2 bases from V and 2 from J, leaving 7 bases between them. CDR3 loop: CASSLALQETQYF. In DNA form, the CDR3 reads TGCGCCAGCAGCTTAGCGTTACAAGAGACCCAGTACTTC. The variable domain in full, with the rest retrieved from reference TRBV5-1 and TRBJ2-5, is KAGVTQTPRYLIKTRGQQVTLSCSPISGHRSVSWYQQTPGQGLQFLFEYFSETQRNKGNFPGRFSGRQFSNSRSEMNVSTLELGDSALYLCASSLALQETQYFGPGTRLLVL.

The rearrangement joins TRBV5-1 to TRBJ2-3, with TRBD1 as a possible D gene (5 bases). The V end was cut by 0 bases, the J end by 1 base, with 9 bases between. Germline V gene lookup returns CDR1 SGHRS and CDR2 YFSETQ. The CDR3 consists of 15 residues. CDR3 sequence: CASSLVVRGTDTQYF. CDR3 nucleotide sequence: TGCGCCAGCAGCTTGGTAGTCAGGGGCACAGATACGCAGTATTTT.

This rearrangement joins TRBV5-1 to TRBJ1-2, with D perhaps TRBD1 (6 bases). The V end was cut by 1 base, the J end by 10 bases, with 20 bases between. The CDR3 is made up of 15 amino acids. The germline V gene has CDR1 SGHRS and CDR2 YFSETQ. CDR3 DNA sequence: TGCGCCAGCAGCTTGTTTTCAGGGGCATTAACCCCCTACACCTTC. This sequence encodes CASSLFSGALTPYTF.

This clone came up once. The V and J genes are TRBV10-3 and TRBJ2-1; TRBD1 agrees at 9 bases. The CDR3 contains 14 residues. J was trimmed by 3 bases and V by 6 bases; bases with no gene match: 3. Per germline, CDR1 ENHRY and CDR2 SYGVKD. Here the CDR3 reads CAIRDRGIYNEQFF. CDR3 DNA: TGTGCCATCAGGGACAGGGGTATCTACAATGAGCAGTTCTTC.

The chain recombines TRBV6-5 with TRBJ1-2; D is unclear. With 0 bases removed from V and 4 bases from J, the gap between germline ends came to 12 bases. CDR3 length: 15 residues. Germline V gives CDR1 MNHEY, CDR2 SVGAGI. The CDR3 protein is CASSYSFQDLYGYTF. The CDR3, as DNA: TGTGCCAGCAGTTACTCCTTCCAGGATCTCTATGGCTACACCTTC.

The V call is TRBV2, the J call TRBJ2-2, with 14 positions matching TRBD2. The CDR3 is 17 amino acids. With 7 bases clipped from V and 3 bases from J, the junction kept 7 bases outside the gene matches. Germline lookup yields CDR1 SNHLY and CDR2 FYNNEI. The CDR3 region has the DNA TGTGCCAGCAAACGACTAGCGGGGGGGACGGACACCGGGGAGCTGTTTTTT. Translating it yields CASKRLAGGTDTGELFF.

The chain couples TRBV7-2 to TRBJ1-1; D not certain. Germline CDR1 SGHTA, CDR2 FQGNSA. The ends were cut back, 1 base at V and 5 bases at J, with 14 bases in the middle. CDR3 length equals 15 residues. The DNA for the CDR3 is TGTGCCAGCAGCTTAGACCTGGGCCAGGATACTGAAGCTTTCTTT. As protein: CASSLDLGQDTEAFF. The full variable domain, rest sourced from reference TRBV7-2 and TRBJ1-1, is GAGVSQSPSNKVTEKGKDVELRCDPISGHTALYWYRQSLGQGLEFLIYFQGNSAPDKSGLPSDRFSAERTGGSVSTLTIQRTQQEDSAVYLCASSLDLGQDTEAFFGQGTRLTVV.

The V gene is TRBV21-1, the J gene TRBJ2-7; the table's D call, TRBD1, has no DNA check behind it. TRBV21-1 is assigned pseudogene status. The CDR3 covers 17 residues. CDR3 in DNA: TGTGCCAGCAGCACAAGGGACAGGGGGTTAAGGTCCTACGAGCAGTACTTC. It encodes CASSTRDRGLRSYEQYF.

CDR3 residues: CASSVGAGGYEMGPIVTF. The CDR3, as DNA: TGTGCCAGCAGCGTAGGGGCAGGGGGATATGAGATGGGACCGATAGTTACCTTC. The chain links TRBV9 to TRBJ1-2, with 7 nucleotides matching TRBD1. CDR1 is SGDLS and CDR2 is YYNGEE in the germline V gene. This CDR3 region has 18 residues. V was clipped by 0 bases and J by 14 bases; unmatched bases: 25.

Remarks on this clone: Other DNA sequences in the sample encode the same CDR3. The rearrangement links TRBV18 to TRBJ2-3; D is perhaps TRBD1 (6 bases). The CDR3 spans 15 residues. CDR1 and CDR2 (germline): KGHSH, LQKENI. Trimming took off 0 bases at V and 2 bases at J, with 9 bases between the two ends. The chain's CDR3 is CASSPPGQVTDTQYF. The CDR3 DNA sequence: TGTGCCAGCTCACCACCGGGACAAGTCACAGATACGCAGTATTTT.

As to this clone: Other DNA sequences in the same sample also yield this CDR3. J is TRBJ1-1 and V is TRBV30; the D is unclear. Trimming took 2 bases from V and 1 from J, leaving 5 bases between them. CDR3 length: 12 residues. Germline CDR1 and CDR2: GTSNPN and SVGIG (reference sequence). For the CDR3, the DNA is TGTGCCTGGAGTTCAACGAACACTGAAGCTTTCTTT. It specifies CAWSSTNTEAFF.

V and J are TRBV9 and TRBJ2-7; 14 bases match TRBD2. CDR1 and CDR2 from the germline V gene are SGDLS and YYNGEE. The CDR3 consists of 19 residues. V gave up 0 bases and J gave up 5 bases; unmatched junction bases: 13. The DNA for the CDR3 is TGTGCCAGCAGCGTAGAGGGGACTAGCGGGAGAAGTTTTGCGGACGAGCAGTACTTC. Protein product: CASSVEGTSGRSFADEQYF.

As for this clone: This same CDR3 is encoded by further DNA sequences in the sample. This chain links TRBV7-9 with TRBJ2-5; D is undetermined. This CDR3 is built from 11 residues. V was trimmed by 5 bases and J by 5 bases, leaving 6 bases between them. CDR1 is SEHNR and CDR2 is FQNEAQ in the germline V gene (reference sequence). The CDR3 sequence is CASSLLETQYF. The DNA for the CDR3 is TGTGCCAGCAGCCTCCTGGAGACCCAGTACTTC.

The CDR3 sequence: CASSVSLVGDIQYF. The DNA for the CDR3 is TGTGCCAGCAGCGTGAGCCTAGTGGGGGACATTCAGTACTTC. This chain connects TRBV9 to TRBJ2-4; D may be TRBD1 or TRBD2 (5 bases each). Germline CDR1 and CDR2: SGDLS and YYNGEE. V lost 2 bases and J 8 bases, leaving 14 bases between the germline ends. The CDR3 is made up of 14 amino acids.

V and J are TRBV4-1 and TRBJ2-4; D possibly corresponds to TRBD1 (6 bases). CDR3 length: 16 residues. V lost 1 base and J lost 6, with 16 bases in between. Germline lookup yields CDR1 MGHRA and CDR2 YSYEKL. The DNA of the CDR3 is TGCGCCAGCAGCCAAGTACATGGGCAGGGGATAAACATTCAGTACTTC. This translates into CASSQVHGQGINIQYF.

In its sample, this clone was seen once. V gene TRBV28 combines with J gene TRBJ1-5, with 12 nucleotides matching TRBD1. The ends lost 5 bases at V and 6 bases at J; junction bases unmatched: 8. This CDR3 comprises 16 residues. Germline V gene data show CDR1 as MDHEN and CDR2 as SYDVKM. CDR3 sequence: CASSPPGQGAGQPQHF. For the CDR3, the DNA is TGTGCCAGCAGTCCTCCGGGACAGGGGGCCGGTCAGCCCCAGCATTTT.

The chain is built from TRBV6-6 and TRBJ2-7, with D possibly being TRBD1 (5 bases). Trimming took 2 bases from V and 5 from J, leaving 10 bases between them. Germline V gene lookup returns CDR1 MNHNY and CDR2 SVGAGI (reference sequence). The CDR3 consists of 13 residues. CDR3 sequence reads: CASSYTARDEQYF. The DNA for the CDR3 is TGTGCCAGCAGTTACACCGCCAGGGACGAGCAGTACTTC.

The chain uses TRBV19 and TRBJ2-2; 7 bases fit TRBD2. The germline gives CDR1 LNHDA, CDR2 SQIVND (reference sequence). CDR3 size: 13 residues. V dropped 9 bases and J dropped 1; count of bases not matched to a gene: 2. This chain's CDR3 is CASRGENTGELFF. CDR3 DNA sequence: TGTGCCAGCCGGGGGGAGAACACCGGGGAGCTGTTTTTT.

This clone has just a few counts. The same CDR3 is also encoded by other DNA sequences in this sample. This chain joins TRBV19 and TRBJ1-1; D remains ambiguous. The CDR3 length is 13 residues. The germline gives CDR1 LNHDA, CDR2 SQIVND (reference sequence). V shed 5 bases and J shed 1 base, with 8 bases lying between them. CDR3 nucleotide sequence: TGTGCCAGTAGTGAACCGTCGAACACTGAAGCTTTCTTT. It yields the protein CASSEPSNTEAFF.